This T cell receptor beta chain was identified during a study of cytomegalovirus exposure and HLA in healthy donors. Study summary: In an early release, HLA-typed donors contributed tens of millions of unique TCR sequences. Notes on the study in general: Cytomegalovirus-associated status was assigned to 150 to 200 TCR beta chains.

With 60 Vbeta and 13 Jbeta primers, the PCR was carried out. Clones were read by immunoSEQ multiplex PCR, and TCRdb kept only the in-frame ones, dropping some. The sample lists approximately 170,000 clones, 80% to 90% occurring once. V lost 3 bases and J lost 2; bases outside the gene matches: 8. This CDR3 contains 17 residues. CDR1 and CDR2 from the germline V gene are LNHNV and YYDKDF (reference sequence). In regard to this clone: What it recognizes is unknown.

V and J are TRBV15 and TRBJ1-4; 8 bases agree with TRBD1. The source is a male donor in good health and CMV-seronegative. Material for sequencing was PBMCs. The CDR3 sequence is CATSRERQGTTNEKLFF. The CDR3 DNA follows: TGTGCCACCAGCAGGGAAAGACAGGGGACCACTAATGAAAAACTGTTTTTT.